This TCR beta chain originates from a study of T cell repertoires in cytomegalovirus infection (dated by TCRdb to about 2019). Broadly, across the study: Because public TCR beta signatures pointed to carriage of CMV infection together with the matching HLA type, the HLA type of each donor mattered for the analysis.

Turning to this clonotype: This clone's antigen is unknown. No per-base quality is available; no much larger clone lies one base away.

Study-wide findings and limitations: Carriers of CMV infection plus the relevant HLA type were discriminated by the cumulative frequency of public TCR beta family members in the study cohort and in an independent roughly 350-donor cohort. The ex vivo response was dominated by HLA-C-restricted CMV-specific TCR beta clonotypes, which also provided the single most frequent clonotype in two of eight donors.

Sequencing was carried out with an Illumina HiSeq 1500. The raw public reads went through TCRdb reprocessing: fastp at Q25, MiXCR clone calling, in-frame beta chains kept. Each entry merges the rows of one CDR3 protein and shows their most common DNA and genes. This sample has about 260,000 distinct CDR3 sequences in its table, and roughly 9.1% of those were observed once. Clones ranked in the top ten supply approximately 16% of the sample. From the cysteine through the phenylalanine, the CDR3 covers 12 amino acids. Only CDR3 DNA is held: 36 bases, read in frame from base 1. Taken from the germline V gene (reference sequence), the CDR1 and CDR2 loops are DFQATT and SNEGSKA. Germline trimming amounts to 7 bases on V and 6 bases on J, with 7 as the count of junction bases outside the gene matches.

This clonotype originated in a human donor in good health (CMV status not recorded). Some clones in this sample may be carry-over from other donors' samples. Recombination linked TRBV20-1 to TRBJ2-5, with TRBD2 identical over 8 junction bases. Sequencing was done on a sample of PBMCs. The CDR3 amino acid sequence is: CSGRGGGQTQYF. The nucleotide sequence reads TGCAGTGGACGGGGGGGAGGGCAGACCCAGTACTTC.